This record concerns one TCR beta chain sequence. Its matching antigen is unknown. The sample is drawn from a study of cytomegalovirus exposure and HLA in healthy donors. Broader study findings: A few V segments could not be told apart, such as TRBV6-2 and TRBV6-3, and were left out.

13 Jbeta primers and 60 Vbeta primers were used for the PCR. The repertoire was sequenced with immunoSEQ multiplex PCR; TCRdb's copy has only in-frame clones and lacks some. The table includes about 160,000 clones, approximately 71% detected once. With V trimmed by 6 bases and J by 2 bases, 5 bases remained unmatched. Germline CDR1 reads SSHAT; CDR2 reads FNYEAQ (reference sequence). There are 15 residues in the CDR3. The gene calls are TRBV7-7 and TRBJ1-3; 9 positions match TRBD1. The clonotype comes from a male donor in good health and CMV-seronegative. Material for sequencing was PBMCs. The CDR3 DNA is TGTGCCAGCAGTCCTGGGACAGGGCCTGGAAACACCATATATTTT. Its protein product is CASSPGTGPGNTIYF.